A single sample is the source of the 30 T cell receptor beta chains below, sequenced in a study of shared clonotypes between healthy human individuals. Sequenced by immunoSEQ multiplex PCR; TCRdb stores in-frame clones only, minus some. Counted here are over a million clones, about 80% occurring once; the ten biggest clones make up about 1.4%. Material for sequencing was memory CD4+ T cells sorted from blood. Sample subset: CD45RA-negative fraction. Receptors originate from a young man in good health.

This clone was recorded only once. The same CDR3 is also encoded by other DNA sequences in this sample. The rearrangement links TRBV5-1 to TRBJ2-1, with 8 positions matching TRBD1. V dropped 0 bases and J dropped 1; count of bases not matched to a gene: 3. The CDR3 is made up of 16 amino acids. Per the germline V gene, CDR1 is SGHRS and CDR2 is YFSETQ. The CDR3 coding sequence is TGCGCCAGCAGCTTGGGGGGGACAGGTTCCTACAATGAGCAGTTCTTC. Amino acids: CASSLGGTGSYNEQFF.

This chain links TRBV30 with TRBJ1-6, with TRBD1 as a possible D gene (6 bases). Trimming stripped 0 bases from V and 6 bases from J, with 12 bases between. The CDR3 loop spans 15 amino acids. Germline lookup yields CDR1 GTSNPN and CDR2 SVGIG (reference sequence). The CDR3 region is CAWSVPRGSNSPLHF. The CDR3 DNA reads as TGTGCCTGGAGTGTACCAAGGGGGAGTAATTCACCCCTCCACTTT.

The rearrangement links TRBV30 to TRBJ2-7; 10 bases are a match to TRBD1. Trimming at V came to 3 bases and at J to 6 bases, leaving 5 bases not matched to a gene. There are 13 residues in the CDR3. Per the germline V gene, CDR1 is GTSNPN and CDR2 is SVGIG (reference sequence). CDR3 DNA: TGTGCCTGGAGCGGGACAGGGGATTCCGAGCAGTACTTC. Encoded protein: CAWSGTGDSEQYF.

There are a few counts of this clone. The chain uses TRBV5-1 and TRBJ1-1, with D perhaps matching TRBD1 (5 bases). V lost 0 bases and J 1 base, leaving 7 bases between the germline ends. Per germline, CDR1 SGHRS and CDR2 YFSETQ. The CDR3 has 14 amino acids. The CDR3: CASSLEGWNTEAFF. In nucleotides, the CDR3 is TGCGCCAGCAGCTTGGAGGGGTGGAACACTGAAGCTTTCTTT.

The rearrangement uses TRBV19 and TRBJ2-1; a weak D match, TRBD1 (6 bases). Per germline, CDR1 LNHDA and CDR2 SQIVND (reference sequence). The length of the CDR3 is 14 residues. The V end was cut by 3 bases, the J end by 7 bases, with 13 bases between. CDR3 loop: CASSIRRGENEQFF. The CDR3 bases are TGTGCCAGTAGTATTCGCAGGGGCGAGAATGAGCAGTTCTTC.

The chain carries TRBV25-1 and TRBJ2-1; tentative D call: TRBD2 (6 bases). Germline CDR1 and CDR2: MGHDK and SYGVNS. The CDR3 has 15 amino acids. V was trimmed by 2 bases and J by 0 bases, leaving 8 bases between them. For the CDR3, the DNA is TGTGCCAGCAGTGAAATCGGGGGCTCCTACAATGAGCAGTTCTTC. Protein: CASSEIGGSYNEQFF.

This chain joins TRBV7-9 and TRBJ1-2; D is perhaps TRBD1 (6 bases). This CDR3 region has 14 residues. Trimming left V 3 bases short and J 4 bases short, with 12 bases between. Per the germline V gene, CDR1 is SEHNR and CDR2 is FQNEAQ (reference sequence). The CDR3 DNA follows: TGTGCCAGCAGCTTCTCCGGACAGTCCTATGGCTACACCTTC. Protein: CASSFSGQSYGYTF.

Notes on this clone: In the same sample, other DNA sequences code for this CDR3. This chain joins TRBV6-5 and TRBJ1-6; D gene uncertain. V was cut by 2 bases and J by 6 bases, with 8 bases left in between. CDR3 length equals 14 residues. CDR1 is MNHEY, CDR2 SVGAGI, per germline. CDR3 residues: CASSYRAPNSPLHF. The CDR3 nucleotides read TGTGCCAGCAGTTACAGGGCTCCTAATTCACCCCTCCACTTT.

The chain has TRBV10-3 and TRBJ1-3; the D gene is possibly TRBD1 (5 bases). Germline V gene lookup returns CDR1 ENHRY and CDR2 SYGVKD. The CDR3 runs to 16 residues. V lost 10 bases and J 0 bases, leaving 19 bases between the germline ends. The CDR3 here is CATTDYAGLSGNTIYF. CDR3 sequence (DNA): TGTGCCACAACGGACTACGCAGGGCTCTCTGGAAACACCATATATTTT.

The CDR3 reads CASSFGQAGGGYTF. In nucleotides, the CDR3 is TGTGCCAGCAGTTTTGGACAGGCCGGTGGTGGCTACACCTTC. The chain couples TRBV28 to TRBJ1-2; 7 nucleotides agree with TRBD1. The J segment lost 7 bases and the V segment lost 3 bases, leaving 8 bases of the junction unmatched. CDR3 size: 14 residues. Looked up from germline, CDR1 is MDHEN and CDR2 is SYDVKM.

This sequence joins TRBV20-1 and TRBJ2-3, with D unresolved. The CDR3 is 10 amino acids. Germline V gene sequence: CDR1 DFQATT, CDR2 SNEGSKA (reference sequence). Trimming stripped 4 bases from V and 6 bases from J, with 5 bases between. CDR3 sequence (DNA): TGCAGTGCTAAGCTCGATACGCAGTATTTT. Translating gives CSAKLDTQYF.

The CDR3 DNA reads as TGTGCCAGCAGCCTCACTAGCGGACCGCTCCTAGCCAAAAACATTCAGTACTTC. This sequence encodes CASSLTSGPLLAKNIQYF. The chain recombines TRBV7-2 with TRBJ2-4; 8 bases are shared with TRBD2. CDR3 length: 18 residues. The trim removed 5 bases at V and 0 bases at J, leaving 12 bases unmatched. CDR1 and CDR2 from the germline V gene are SGHTA and FQGNSA.

The gene calls are TRBV18 and TRBJ1-3; no clear D gene. The CDR3 totals 15 residues. Germline assignment: CDR1 KGHSH and CDR2 LQKENI. Trimming pared 0 bases from V and 1 base from J, leaving 7 bases between. The CDR3 sequence: CASSPPSRSGNTIYF. The CDR3 DNA is TGTGCCAGCTCACCACCGAGCCGGTCTGGAAACACCATATATTTT.

The chain has TRBV2 and TRBJ2-3, with 8 bases aligning to TRBD1. Germline V gives CDR1 SNHLY, CDR2 FYNNEI. The CDR3 length is 12 residues. Unmatched junction bases numbered 5, after V lost 4 bases and J lost 11 bases. Written as DNA, the CDR3 is TGTGCCAGCAGTGGAGAGGACAGGGTGCAGTATTTT. This encodes CASSGEDRVQYF.

Notes on this clone: Other DNA sequences from this sample encode an identical CDR3 as well. The chain joins TRBV28 to TRBJ1-6; a possible D gene is TRBD1 (5 bases). The germline V gene has CDR1 MDHEN and CDR2 SYDVKM. Trimming removed 3 bases at V and 0 bases at J, with 6 bases between. This CDR3 has 15 amino acids. The CDR3 region is CASSLGDSYNSPLHF. The CDR3 region has the DNA TGTGCCAGCAGTTTGGGGGACTCCTATAATTCACCCCTCCACTTT.

This sequence joins TRBV19 and TRBJ2-5; D is ambiguous. Germline CDR1 is LNHDA and CDR2 is SQIVND (reference sequence). The CDR3 runs 13 residues. The ends were cut back, 5 bases at V and 5 bases at J, with 12 bases in the middle. The CDR3 protein is CASSPLAEETQYF. CDR3 nucleotide sequence: TGTGCCAGTAGTCCCCTGGCAGAGGAGACCCAGTACTTC. The full variable domain, its missing parts supplied by reference TRBV19 and TRBJ2-5, is DGGITQSPKYLFRKEGQNVTLSCEQNLNHDAMYWYRQDPGQGLRLIYYSQIVNDFQKGDIAEGYSVSREKKESFPLTVTSAQKNPTAFYLCASSPLAEETQYFGPGTRLLVL.

The chain is built from TRBV28 and TRBJ1-5; perhaps TRBD1 as D (5 bases). Trimming shortened V by 8 bases and J by 4 bases, and 9 bases separated the two germline ends. The CDR3 runs 12 residues. Germline lookup yields CDR1 MDHEN and CDR2 SYDVKM. In DNA form, the CDR3 reads TGTGCCAGCGTGGCAGGGAATCAGCCCCAGCATTTT. It encodes CASVAGNQPQHF.

The chain links TRBV29-1 to TRBJ2-7; D may be TRBD1 or TRBD2 (5 bases each). Trimming pared 1 base from V and 0 bases from J, leaving 10 bases between. This CDR3 has 14 amino acids. The germline CDR1 and CDR2 sequences are SQVTM and ANQGSEA. The CDR3 loop is CSVEVQGRSYEQYF. The CDR3 DNA is TGCAGCGTTGAAGTCCAGGGACGCTCCTACGAGCAGTACTTC.

V gene TRBV4-2 combines with J gene TRBJ1-6; D unresolved. The germline V gene has CDR1 LGHNA and CDR2 YNFKEQ. The CDR3 loop spans 19 amino acids. V gave up 0 bases and J gave up 0 bases, with 15 bases separating them. In nucleotides, the CDR3 is TGTGCCAGCAGCCAAGATAAGGTTGGGGTTAGCTCCTATAATTCACCCCTCCACTTT. Its translation: CASSQDKVGVSSYNSPLHF.

The V gene is TRBV28, the J gene TRBJ1-1; D is undetermined. Trimming stripped 2 bases from V and 5 bases from J, with 9 bases between. Germline V gene lookup returns CDR1 MDHEN and CDR2 SYDVKM. The CDR3 extends over 13 amino acids. This CDR3 is CASSLVGRTEAFF. CDR3 bases: TGTGCCAGCAGTTTAGTCGGGAGGACTGAAGCTTTCTTT.

Note on this clone: Other DNA variants within this sample encode the same CDR3. The chain links TRBV27 to TRBJ1-5; D is perhaps TRBD1 (5 bases). CDR1 and CDR2 (germline): MNHEY, SMNVEV (reference sequence). The length of the CDR3 is 13 residues. V was clipped by 5 bases and J by 6 bases, with 11 bases between them. The CDR3 sequence: CASSLWGGQPQHF. CDR3 coding DNA: TGTGCCAGCAGTCTGTGGGGCGGTCAGCCCCAGCATTTT.

The rearrangement links TRBV4-1 to TRBJ2-5; 14 bases agree with TRBD2. The CDR3 totals 16 residues. Germline loops: CDR1 MGHRA, CDR2 YSYEKL. V trimming: 4 bases; J trimming: 5 bases; junction bases outside the gene matches: 6. Here the CDR3 DNA reads TGCGCCAGCAGCCTGACTAGCGGGGGGGCGGATGAGACCCAGTACTTC. It yields the protein CASSLTSGGADETQYF.

This chain uses TRBV10-2 with TRBJ1-1; 7 nucleotides align to TRBD1. The length of the CDR3 is 15 residues. With 3 bases clipped from V and 4 bases from J, the junction kept 8 bases outside the gene matches. Germline-derived CDR1 and CDR2 are WSHSY and SAAADI. The CDR3: CASSEIKGAGTEAFF. In DNA form, the CDR3 reads TGCGCCAGCAGTGAAATCAAGGGGGCGGGCACTGAAGCTTTCTTT.

The rearrangement links TRBV2 to TRBJ2-7; perhaps D is TRBD1 or TRBD2 (5 bases each). Germline CDR1 reads SNHLY; CDR2 reads FYNNEI. The CDR3 has 13 amino acids. V lost 11 bases, J lost 1 base, and 15 bases lay in between. CDR3 in DNA: TGTGCCGCTACCGGGACGGGTTCCTACGAGCAGTACTTC. Its protein product is CAATGTGSYEQYF.

The rearrangement uses TRBV18 and TRBJ1-4; a possible D gene is TRBD1 (5 bases). Germline lookup yields CDR1 KGHSH and CDR2 LQKENI. The CDR3 has 13 amino acids. V was trimmed by 5 bases and J by 1 base, leaving 5 bases between them. CDR3 sequence reads: CASSGGTNEKLFF. CDR3 nucleotide sequence: TGTGCCAGCTCAGGGGGAACTAATGAAAAACTGTTTTTT.

As regards this clone: The same CDR3 also results from other DNA sequences found in this sample. The V and J genes are TRBV10-1 and TRBJ2-7; D is uncertain. Germline V lookup: CDR1 WNHNN, CDR2 SYGVQD (reference sequence). The V end lost 3 bases, the J end lost 3 bases, and 3 bases lay between the germline ends. CDR3 length: 11 amino acids. The CDR3 here is CASSDNYEQYF. The DNA for the CDR3 is TGCGCCAGCAGTGATAACTACGAGCAGTACTTC.

The chain carries TRBV7-8 and TRBJ2-7; 7 nucleotides agree with TRBD1. V trimming: 1 base; J trimming: 6 bases; junction bases outside the gene matches: 6. The CDR3 is made up of 14 amino acids. CDR1 SGHVS and CDR2 FQNEAQ come from the germline V gene. Written as DNA, the CDR3 is TGTGCCAGCAGCTTAGGCAGGGGGATGAGCGAGCAGTACTTC. Protein: CASSLGRGMSEQYF.

This clone was counted only a few times. The chain is built from TRBV6-6 and TRBJ1-6; perhaps TRBD1 as D (5 bases). This CDR3 is built from 16 residues. Trimming took off 0 bases at V and 10 bases at J, with 16 bases between the two ends. The germline V gene encodes CDR1 MNHNY and CDR2 SVGAGI (reference sequence). The CDR3 loop reads CASSYSLGGEDSPLHF. CDR3 DNA: TGTGCCAGCAGTTACTCTCTTGGGGGGGAGGACTCACCCCTCCACTTT.

This sequence joins TRBV4-3 and TRBJ2-5; no clear D gene. Germline CDR1 and CDR2: LGHNA and YSLEER. Trimming removed 0 bases at V and 5 bases at J, with 7 bases between. The CDR3 has 13 residues. CDR3 sequence: CASSQDLSETQYF. CDR3 in DNA: TGCGCCAGCAGCCAAGATTTATCCGAGACCCAGTACTTC.

J is TRBJ1-1 and V is TRBV29-1, with unresolved D. Germline CDR1 SQVTM, CDR2 ANQGSEA. This CDR3 is built from 11 residues. The germline V and J ends were trimmed by 4 bases and 4 bases, with 7 bases remaining between them. CDR3 coding DNA: TGCAGCGTTGGGACGGGCACTGAAGCTTTCTTT. Translation gives CSVGTGTEAFF.